The sequence of this T cell receptor (beta chain) was determined in a study of beta chain features in type 1 diabetes. Study observations and caveats: The study found moderately but significantly shorter TCRB CDR3s in all four CD4+ subsets of Type 1 diabetes patients. Naive, central memory and regulatory TCRB repertoires appeared more similar among patients than healthy donors. Type 1 diabetes patients had fewer VDJ junction insertions and more deletions. Whether TCRB rearrangement is influenced by HLA type was left unresolved in this analysis.

This clone has a count of ten or more. Its antigen remains unknown. All of the isolated RNA was reverse transcribed, so expressed TCRB transcripts were sequenced. Approximately 4 million reads on average were seen across naive, central memory and regulatory T cell samples. Method: immunoSEQ multiplex PCR; TCRdb's copy keeps in-frame clones and lacks some. The sample includes 300,000 to 400,000 clones, around 10% of them seen just once. Deletions cut 6 bases from V and 3 bases from J, with 10 bases between. The germline V gene encodes CDR1 SGHNT and CDR2 YYREEE (reference sequence). The CDR3 extends over 12 amino acids.

This clonotype was sampled from a man aged 30 to 39 with type 1 diabetes. Material for sequencing was central memory CD4+ T cells from blood. The V call is TRBV5-4, the J call TRBJ2-7, with D tentatively TRBD1 (5 bases). CDR3 DNA sequence: TGTGCCAGCAAGCAAACAGGCTACGAGCAGTACTTC. Translating gives CASKQTGYEQYF.